The 18 T cell receptor beta chains given below trace back to one sample, sequenced in a study of blood T cell repertoires in COVID-19. Here immunoSEQ multiplex PCR was the method, and the copy in TCRdb shows in-frame clones only, minus some. The sample holds 200,000 or so clones, around 83% seen once. Material: peripheral blood. All receptors come from a human donor in a cohort sampled during active COVID-19.

V gene TRBV18 combines with J gene TRBJ2-2; TRBD1 matches at 8 bases. The ends lost 4 bases at V and 7 bases at J; junction bases unmatched: 8. The germline V gene has CDR1 KGHSH and CDR2 LQKENI. This CDR3 comprises 15 residues. The CDR3 bases are TGTGCCAGCTCACACCGACAGGGGAGAGGCGGGGAGCTGTTTTTT. Its protein product is CASSHRQGRGGELFF.

V usage is TRBV7-2 and J usage is TRBJ2-6, with a tentative D call TRBD1 (6 bases). This CDR3 contains 18 residues. From germline, CDR1 is SGHTA and CDR2 FQGNSA. With 3 bases removed from V and 0 bases from J, the gap between germline ends came to 15 bases. The CDR3 sequence: CASSLAAGVSSGANVLTF. The DNA of the CDR3 is TGTGCCAGCAGCTTGGCAGCAGGGGTCTCCTCTGGGGCCAACGTCCTGACTTTC.

This clone was recorded only once. This chain uses TRBV6-5 with TRBJ2-7; perhaps TRBD1 as D (5 bases). Germline CDR1 and CDR2: MNHEY and SVGAGI. V lost 7 bases, J lost 6 bases, and 13 bases lay in between. The CDR3 loop spans 12 amino acids. CDR3 loop: CASIRWGLEQYF. The CDR3 DNA reads as TGTGCCAGCATTAGGTGGGGCCTCGAGCAGTACTTC.

The rearrangement uses TRBV19 and TRBJ1-2, with 7 bases aligning to TRBD1. This CDR3 comprises 17 residues. J was trimmed by 2 bases and V by 5 bases; bases with no gene match: 14. CDR1 and CDR2 from the germline V gene are LNHDA and SQIVND (reference sequence). The CDR3 nucleotides are TGTGCCAGTAGTCCCACAGGGGTGCTCCAACGAAACTATGGCTACACCTTC. Its translation: CASSPTGVLQRNYGYTF.

The chain employs TRBV5-6 and TRBJ2-7, with 9 bases matching TRBD2. J was trimmed by 6 bases and V by 2 bases; bases with no gene match: 6. The CDR3 consists of 14 residues. CDR1 is SGHDT, CDR2 YYEEEE, per germline. CDR3 bases: TGTGCCAGCAGCTTAGGGGCGGGAGGGTTCGAGCAGTACTTC. Translating it yields CASSLGAGGFEQYF.

CDR3 residues: CASSPPLAGPNLARGEQYF. The CDR3 nucleotides read TGCGCCAGCAGCCCCCCCCTCGCGGGCCCCAATTTGGCCCGTGGCGAGCAGTACTTC. The rearrangement joins TRBV5-1 to TRBJ2-7; D may be TRBD2 (5 bases). This CDR3 is built from 19 residues. Trimming removed 4 bases at V and 6 bases at J, with 32 bases between. Germline loops: CDR1 SGHRS, CDR2 YFSETQ.

V usage is TRBV28 and J usage is TRBJ2-7; D is possibly TRBD2 (5 bases). V lost 5 bases and J lost 7, with 24 bases in between. From germline, CDR1 is MDHEN and CDR2 SYDVKM. The CDR3 is made up of 16 amino acids. In nucleotides, the CDR3 is TGTGCCAGCAGTACACTAGGTGGGCTTTGGGCCGAGGAGCAGTACTTC. Translated, it gives CASSTLGGLWAEEQYF.

V gene TRBV7-9 combines with J gene TRBJ2-1; D perhaps matches TRBD1 (6 bases). This CDR3 contains 14 residues. The germline V and J ends were trimmed by 5 bases and 7 bases, with 15 bases remaining between them. In germline, CDR1 is SEHNR, CDR2 FQNEAQ (reference sequence). The DNA of the CDR3 is TGTGCCAGCAGCATACAGGACAGATCAAATGAGCAGTTCTTC. It specifies CASSIQDRSNEQFF.

This chain connects TRBV5-4 to TRBJ1-2, with 8 bases fitting TRBD1. The CDR3 spans 13 residues. Germline CDR1 reads SGHNT; CDR2 reads YYREEE (reference sequence). Trimming cost V 5 bases and J 8 bases; bases outside gene matches: 8. The CDR3 DNA follows: TGTGCCAGCAGACCTCCCCAGGGGGCCGGCTACACCTTC. Translation gives CASRPPQGAGYTF.

This clone has a handful of counts. This chain joins TRBV15 and TRBJ1-5; D ambiguous. The CDR3 sequence is 16 residues long. Per germline, CDR1 LNHNV and CDR2 YYDKDF (reference sequence). V dropped 3 bases and J dropped 6 bases, with 18 bases sitting between them. CDR3 amino acids: CATSSAKVIGGQPQHF. The DNA for the CDR3 is TGTGCCACCAGCAGCGCCAAGGTTATAGGAGGTCAGCCCCAGCATTTT.

This chain joins TRBV10-3 and TRBJ2-1, with D possibly matching TRBD2 (5 bases). This CDR3 is built from 15 residues. Germline CDR1 ENHRY, CDR2 SYGVKD. Trimming removed 6 bases from V and 0 bases from J, with 12 bases in between. The DNA for the CDR3 is TGTGCCATCAGCGGAACTAGTAGCTCCTACAATGAGCAGTTCTTC. It translates to CAISGTSSSYNEQFF.

The chain employs TRBV2 and TRBJ2-1; 13 nucleotides line up with TRBD2. After removal of 10 bases from V and 10 bases from J, the junction contained 22 bases not matched to a gene. The CDR3 extends over 18 amino acids. CDR1 SNHLY and CDR2 FYNNEI come from the germline V gene. CDR3 sequence (DNA): TGTGCCACTGGGGTCGACAGGGGACAACTAGCGGGAGGGAAGGAGCAGTTCTTC. Protein: CATGVDRGQLAGGKEQFF.

This sequence joins TRBV2 and TRBJ2-7; TRBD2 matches at 15 bases. V lost 8 bases to trimming and J lost 2 bases; unmatched junction nucleotides: 4. The CDR3 is 15 amino acids. CDR1 and CDR2 from the germline V gene are SNHLY and FYNNEI. This CDR3 is CASGGLAGGPYEQYF. The CDR3 DNA follows: TGTGCCAGCGGAGGACTAGCGGGAGGGCCCTACGAGCAGTACTTC.

This clone was seen just once. The chain couples TRBV5-1 to TRBJ1-3, with D unresolved. The CDR3 extends over 15 amino acids. Germline V CDR1 and CDR2: SGHRS, YFSETQ. The V and J ends lost 0 bases and 0 bases respectively, with 7 bases between them. The CDR3 DNA reads TGCGCCAGCAGCTTGGGTCACAACTCTGGAAACACCATATATTTT. It specifies CASSLGHNSGNTIYF.

The V gene is TRBV9, the J gene TRBJ2-2; possibly TRBD1 for D (6 bases). Germline assignment: CDR1 SGDLS and CDR2 YYNGEE. Trimming pared 4 bases from V and 7 bases from J, leaving 32 bases between. The CDR3 is 20 amino acids. The CDR3 spells CASSPSVEAFWGQRGGELFF. In DNA form, the CDR3 reads TGTGCCAGCAGCCCCAGCGTGGAGGCATTCTGGGGGCAGAGGGGCGGGGAGCTGTTTTTT.

The sample holds a few counts of this clone. The V gene is TRBV27, the J gene TRBJ2-5, with TRBD1 identical over 7 bases. The CDR3 is 15 residues long. From germline, CDR1 is MNHEY and CDR2 SMNVEV (reference sequence). The trim removed 6 bases at V and 4 bases at J, leaving 11 bases unmatched. Written as DNA, the CDR3 is TGTGCCAGCAGCGCCGGGACAGAGGCTCGAGAGACCCAGTACTTC. This codes for CASSAGTEARETQYF.

The gene calls are TRBV27 and TRBJ2-3; 15 nucleotides agree with TRBD2. The junction had 14 bases not matched to a gene; V was cut back by 6 bases and J by 7 bases. In germline, CDR1 is MNHEY, CDR2 SMNVEV (reference sequence). The CDR3 totals 18 residues. The CDR3 DNA is TGTGCCAGCAGCAGGACTAGCGGGAGGGCCATTGTTTTTAATACGCAGTATTTT. The encoded protein is CASSRTSGRAIVFNTQYF.

The J gene is TRBJ2-3, the V gene TRBV27; TRBD2 aligns across 10 bases. V shed 5 bases and J 3 bases; nucleotides not matched to a gene: 8. The germline V gene encodes CDR1 MNHEY and CDR2 SMNVEV (reference sequence). CDR3 length: 16 amino acids. The CDR3 DNA sequence: TGTGCCAGCAGTCTGAAAGCGGGGGGGGGAACAGATACGCAGTATTTT. Protein product: CASSLKAGGGTDTQYF.